These T cell receptor beta chains were read from a single sample in a study of OX40 agonist ivuxolimab in advanced cancers. The method was immunoSEQ multiplex PCR; TCRdb's version includes in-frame clones alone and lacks a portion of them. The sample lists some 70,000 clones, roughly 90% seen once, with 2.2% in the top ten. The starting material was CD4+ or CD8+ T cells sorted from blood, obtained in a trial of the OX40 agonist ivuxolimab. These TCRs come from an adult with an advanced solid tumor such as melanoma, head and neck, liver or kidney cancer. Both conserved end residues are part of each CDR3. Fields, in order: D gene, clone size, J gene, V gene, CDR3 length, CDR3 protein, CDR3 DNA. D genes are given only for firm matches. The size field is filled for only some rows; it gives once, few, many or a size class.

TRBD1,NA,TRBJ1-4,TRBV28,14,CASSPQGAEEKLFF,TGTGCCAGCAGTCCACAGGGGGCGGAAGAAAAACTGTTTTTT
TRBD2,once,TRBJ2-3,TRBV4-2,16,CASSQDGSSGRSTQYF,TGTGCCAGCAGCCAAGATGGGTCTAGCGGGAGAAGTACGCAGTATTTT
NA,NA,TRBJ1-5,TRBV28,15,CASSLLGDGNQPQHF,TGTGCCAGCAGTTTACTAGGGGATGGCAATCAGCCCCAGCATTTT
NA,NA,TRBJ2-5,TRBV7-3,13,CASSSDPAETQYF,TGTGCCAGCAGCTCAGACCCAGCCGAGACCCAGTACTTC
NA,NA,TRBJ1-2,TRBV6-1,14,CASSEVSSLYGYTF,TGTGCCAGCAGTGAAGTCAGTTCTTTATATGGCTACACCTTC
NA,NA,TRBJ2-3,TRBV7-2,15,CASSLTGVGTDTQYF,TGTGCCAGCAGCTTGACCGGGGTTGGCACAGATACGCAGTATTTT
TRBD2,once,TRBJ2-2,TRBV19,15,CASRVSGVTTGELFF,TGTGCCAGTAGGGTAAGCGGGGTTACCACCGGGGAGCTGTTTTTT
TRBD1,NA,TRBJ1-2,TRBV28,14,CASSRQGIIHGYTF,TGTGCCAGCAGTCGACAGGGTATCATTCATGGCTACACCTTC
NA,NA,TRBJ2-3,TRBV7-9,14,CASSLTGAEDTQYF,TGTGCCAGCAGCTTAACGGGAGCTGAGGATACGCAGTATTTT
NA,NA,TRBJ2-7,TRBV28,14,CASSTPGRFYEQYF,TGTGCCAGCAGTACTCCGGGACGTTTTTACGAGCAGTACTTC
NA,NA,TRBJ1-1,TRBV25-1,14,CASSATNSYTEAFF,TGTGCCAGCAGCGCGACGAATTCCTACACTGAAGCTTTCTTT
NA,NA,TRBJ2-3,TRBV18,15,CASSPPVPAFHTQYF,TGTGCCAGCTCACCACCGGTGCCGGCTTTCCATACGCAGTATTTT
NA,NA,TRBJ1-6,TRBV7-3,13,CASSLEDNSPLHF,TGTGCCAGCAGCTTAGAAGACAATTCACCCCTCCACTTT
NA,NA,TRBJ2-7,TRBV7-9,13,CASSFGDVSEQYF,TGTGCCAGCAGCTTTGGGGACGTCTCCGAGCAGTACTTC
NA,NA,TRBJ1-2,TRBV28,13,CASILGGGEGYTF,TGTGCCAGCATCCTGGGGGGGGGAGAGGGCTACACCTTC
NA,NA,TRBJ2-4,TRBV4-3,16,CASSQDLIAGKNIQYF,TGCGCCAGCAGCCAAGATTTGATCGCGGGCAAAAACATTCAGTACTTC
TRBD1,NA,TRBJ1-3,TRBV4-2,18,CASSQDRGSPSSGNTIYF,TGTGCCAGCAGCCAGGACAGGGGATCGCCTTCCTCTGGAAACACCATATATTTT
NA,NA,TRBJ1-2,TRBV19,14,CASSIQEVNYGYTF,TGTGCCAGTAGTATTCAAGAGGTCAACTATGGCTACACCTTC
NA,NA,TRBJ2-5,TRBV5-6,13,CASSQRGEETQYF,TGTGCCAGCAGCCAAAGGGGAGAAGAGACCCAGTACTTC
NA,NA,TRBJ2-3,TRBV5-4,13,CASRRGGTDTQYF,TGTGCCAGTCGTAGGGGGGGAACAGATACGCAGTATTTT
NA,NA,TRBJ1-2,TRBV18,15,CASSRDGTSNYGYTF,TGTGCCAGCTCACGGGACGGCACTTCTAACTATGGCTACACCTTC
NA,once,TRBJ1-2,TRBV19,14,CASRAQGQVYGYTF,TGTGCCAGTAGGGCCCAGGGGCAGGTCTATGGCTACACCTTC
TRBD1,NA,TRBJ1-6,TRBV2,15,CASSTQGGDNSPLHF,TGTGCCAGCAGTACGCAGGGGGGGGATAATTCACCCCTCCACTTT
NA,NA,TRBJ2-5,TRBV18,15,CASSPPVVGRETQYF,TGTGCCAGCTCACCACCGGTGGTAGGGAGAGAGACCCAGTACTTC
TRBD1,NA,TRBJ2-2,TRBV7-9,15,CASREGQGSTWELFF,TGTGCCAGCAGGGAGGGACAGGGGTCAACCTGGGAGCTGTTTTTT
NA,NA,TRBJ1-2,TRBV14,13,CASSPRTAYGYTF,TGTGCCAGCAGCCCCCGGACAGCTTATGGCTACACCTTC
NA,NA,TRBJ1-2,TRBV28,13,CASREGSDYGYTF,TGTGCCTCCCGGGAGGGCAGCGACTATGGCTACACCTTC
NA,NA,TRBJ2-4,TRBV6-1,11,CASTLGDIQYF,TGTGCCAGCACCTTAGGGGACATTCAGTACTTC
NA,NA,TRBJ2-3,TRBV11-2,11,CASSLTDTQYF,TGTGCCAGCAGCTTAACAGATACGCAGTATTTT
NA,NA,TRBJ2-1,TRBV10-3,12,CAISELPSIQFF,TGTGCCATCAGTGAGTTACCTAGTATCCAGTTCTTC
TRBD2,NA,TRBJ2-1,TRBV4-2,15,CASSQDGASGGGRFF,TGTGCCAGCAGCCAAGATGGGGCTAGCGGGGGGGGTAGGTTCTTC
NA,NA,TRBJ2-1,TRBV28,15,CASSDTGIWSNEQFF,TGTGCCAGCAGTGATACAGGGATTTGGTCGAATGAGCAGTTCTTC
TRBD2,NA,TRBJ2-5,TRBV4-2,16,CASSQDGGGSQETQYF,TGTGCCAGCAGCCAAGATGGCGGGGGTAGCCAAGAGACCCAGTACTTC
TRBD1,once,TRBJ1-2,TRBV29-1,11,CSVGDSRGYTF,TGCAGCGTTGGGGACAGTCGCGGCTACACCTTC
TRBD1,NA,TRBJ1-4,TRBV15,17,CATSRSQGARDNEKLFF,TGTGCCACCAGCAGGAGTCAGGGGGCGCGAGATAATGAAAAACTGTTTTTT
TRBD2,NA,TRBJ2-5,TRBV15,16,CATSIWGEGLEETQYF,TGTGCCACCAGCATTTGGGGGGAGGGTTTGGAAGAGACCCAGTACTTC
NA,NA,TRBJ2-7,TRBV5-1,16,CASSLGVFGTSYEQYF,TGCGCCAGCAGCTTGGGTGTGTTCGGGACTTCCTACGAGCAGTACTTC
NA,NA,TRBJ2-1,TRBV7-7,14,CASSPGGPWNEQFF,TGTGCCAGCAGTCCAGGGGGGCCCTGGAATGAGCAGTTCTTC
NA,NA,TRBJ1-5,TRBV6-1,15,CASSESGRGNQPQHF,TGTGCCAGCAGTGAAAGTGGACGGGGCAATCAGCCCCAGCATTTT
TRBD1,NA,TRBJ2-5,TRBV6-6,14,CASSYSTGDETQYF,TGTGCCAGCAGTTACTCGACAGGGGACGAGACCCAGTACTTC
NA,NA,TRBJ2-5,TRBV5-1,15,CASSLGLADQETQYF,TGCGCCAGCAGCTTGGGGCTAGCCGACCAAGAGACCCAGTACTTC
TRBD1,NA,TRBJ2-7,TRBV10-3,14,CATSPGQGTYEQYF,TGTGCCACTTCGCCCGGACAGGGCACCTACGAGCAGTACTTC
NA,NA,TRBJ2-3,TRBV10-3,11,CAIRSLDTQYF,TGTGCCATACGTAGTCTGGATACGCAGTATTTT
NA,NA,TRBJ2-4,TRBV28,16,CASRKGGARAKNIQYF,TGTGCCAGCAGAAAGGGGGGGGCCCGAGCCAAAAACATTCAGTACTTC
NA,NA,TRBJ2-7,TRBV5-1,17,CASSYLGKPSGVGEQYF,TGCGCCAGCAGCTACCTAGGGAAGCCCTCGGGGGTTGGCGAGCAGTACTTC
NA,NA,TRBJ1-2,TRBV18,12,CASSNFNYGYTF,TGTGCCAGCTCCAACTTTAACTATGGCTACACCTTC
TRBD1,NA,TRBJ2-6,TRBV19,16,CASSRTGGSGANVLTF,TGTGCCAGTAGTAGGACAGGGGGCTCTGGGGCCAACGTCCTGACTTTC
TRBD2,NA,TRBJ2-1,TRBV10-3,17,CAIRRGDLAGYNNEQFF,TGTGCCATCAGGAGAGGGGATCTAGCGGGATATAACAATGAGCAGTTCTTC
TRBD1,NA,TRBJ1-4,TRBV2,15,CASSDLQGADEKLFF,TGTGCCAGCAGTGACCTCCAGGGGGCAGATGAAAAACTGTTTTTT
TRBD1,NA,TRBJ2-1,TRBV18,15,CASSLPGQGKIEQFF,TGTGCCAGCTCACTACCGGGACAGGGTAAAATTGAGCAGTTCTTC
TRBD1,NA,TRBJ1-4,TRBV28,15,CASSLPGGSNEKLFF,TGTGCCAGCAGTTTGCCAGGGGGGTCTAATGAAAAACTGTTTTTT
NA,NA,TRBJ2-7,TRBV6-6,12,CASRDFSYEQYF,TGTGCCAGCCGGGACTTCTCCTACGAGCAGTACTTC
NA,NA,TRBJ1-5,TRBV28,14,CASSLSLGQQPQHF,TGTGCCAGCAGTTTATCATTAGGCCAACAGCCCCAGCATTTT
NA,NA,TRBJ2-2,TRBV14,16,CASSQEWRANTGELFF,TGTGCCAGCAGCCAAGAATGGCGAGCGAACACCGGGGAGCTGTTTTTT
NA,NA,TRBJ2-1,TRBV12-5,17,CASGLVMVEGSDNEQFF,TGTGCTAGTGGTTTGGTAATGGTGGAAGGTTCGGACAATGAGCAGTTCTTC
NA,NA,TRBJ2-5,TRBV5-4,13,CASSAGSQETQYF,TGTGCCAGCAGCGCGGGCAGCCAAGAGACCCAGTACTTC
TRBD2,NA,TRBJ2-1,TRBV7-6,18,CASSLDDSGLATYNEQFF,TGTGCCAGCAGCTTAGATGATTCGGGACTAGCGACCTACAATGAGCAGTTCTTC
TRBD1,NA,TRBJ2-1,TRBV25-1,16,CASSESDRAFYNEQFF,TGTGCCAGCAGTGAATCAGACAGGGCTTTTTACAATGAGCAGTTCTTC